This T cell receptor (beta chain) was obtained from a study of T cell responses to AZD1222 COVID-19 vaccine. The study, taken as a whole, reports: White British people made up most donors, females outnumbered males, and clonal diversity was possibly underestimated. With two AZD1222 doses given, Spike-specific TCR breadth and depth both rose.

To note about this clone: Its antigen is still unknown.

Repertoires were generated with immunoSEQ multiplex PCR, while TCRdb's copy carries only in-frame clones and drops some. The sample consists of roughly 84,000 clones, around 90% of them appearing once. V gave up 5 bases and J gave up 11 bases, with 10 bases separating them. The CDR3 spans 11 residues. This TCR derives from an adult in good health. The sequencing here drew on peripheral blood, taken on day 0 of AZD1222 vaccination. The chain links TRBV12-3 or TRBV12-4 to TRBJ2-1; TRBD1 or TRBD2 may be the D gene (5 bases each). CDR3 in DNA: TGTGCCAGCAGTAGTACGGGACAGCAGTTCTTC. This gives the protein CASSSTGQQFF.